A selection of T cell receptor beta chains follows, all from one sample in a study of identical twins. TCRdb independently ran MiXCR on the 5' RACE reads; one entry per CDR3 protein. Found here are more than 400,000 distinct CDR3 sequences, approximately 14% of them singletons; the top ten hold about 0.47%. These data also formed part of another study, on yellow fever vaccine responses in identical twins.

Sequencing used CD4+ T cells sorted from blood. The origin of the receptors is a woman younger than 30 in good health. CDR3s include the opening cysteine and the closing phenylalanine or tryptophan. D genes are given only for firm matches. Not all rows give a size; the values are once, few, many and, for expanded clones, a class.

cdr3_nt: TGTGCCAGCAGAGCCTCCGGGACTAGCGGGGTGTTTGGGCAGTTCTTC
cdr3_aa: CASRASGTSGVFGQFF
d_call: TRBD2
v_call: TRBV2
j_call: TRBJ2-1
cdr3_length: 16
clone_size: few

cdr3_nt: TGTGCCAGTAGTCTCAACAGGCCCTTCAATGAGCAGTTCTTC
cdr3_aa: CASSLNRPFNEQFF
d_call: NA
v_call: TRBV19
j_call: TRBJ2-1
cdr3_length: 14
clone_size: NA

cdr3_nt: TGTGCCAGCACGGGACAATCCTTTTACAATGAGCAGTTCTTC
cdr3_aa: CASTGQSFYNEQFF
d_call: NA
v_call: TRBV6-1
j_call: TRBJ2-1
cdr3_length: 14
clone_size: few

cdr3_nt: TGTGCCATCAGTGAGTCGACAGAAGAGACCCAGTACTTC
cdr3_aa: CAISESTEETQYF
d_call: NA
v_call: TRBV10-3
j_call: TRBJ2-5
cdr3_length: 13
clone_size: few

cdr3_nt: TGTGCCAGCATTCCCGATGGGGACCAGGGGGCCGACACTGAAGCTTTCTTT
cdr3_aa: CASIPDGDQGADTEAFF
d_call: TRBD1
v_call: TRBV25-1
j_call: TRBJ1-1
cdr3_length: 17
clone_size: NA

cdr3_nt: TGTGCCAGCATCTCTAGCAACGTCTATGGCTACACCTTC
cdr3_aa: CASISSNVYGYTF
d_call: NA
v_call: TRBV2
j_call: TRBJ1-2
cdr3_length: 13
clone_size: NA

cdr3_nt: TGTGCCAGCAGCGTAACAGGGGGCCGTGGCTACACCTTC
cdr3_aa: CASSVTGGRGYTF
d_call: TRBD1
v_call: TRBV9
j_call: TRBJ1-2
cdr3_length: 13
clone_size: few

cdr3_nt: TGTGCCAGCAGCCCACACCAAGAGACCCAGTACTTC
cdr3_aa: CASSPHQETQYF
d_call: NA
v_call: TRBV7-9
j_call: TRBJ2-5
cdr3_length: 12
clone_size: many

cdr3_nt: TGTGCCAGTAGTATCGTGCGGCCCGCGGATAGCAATGAGCAGTTCTTC
cdr3_aa: CASSIVRPADSNEQFF
d_call: NA
v_call: TRBV19
j_call: TRBJ2-1
cdr3_length: 16
clone_size: few

cdr3_nt: TGTGCCACCAGTGCCGGAGGGGAGGCAGCCTACAATGAGCAGTTCTTC
cdr3_aa: CATSAGGEAAYNEQFF
d_call: NA
v_call: TRBV24-1
j_call: TRBJ2-1
cdr3_length: 16
clone_size: few

cdr3_nt: TGTGCCAGCATCTCTTGGGGTCGGAGTGAAAAACTGTTTTTT
cdr3_aa: CASISWGRSEKLFF
d_call: NA
v_call: TRBV7-7
j_call: TRBJ1-4
cdr3_length: 14
clone_size: once

cdr3_nt: TGCGCCAGCAGGCCGGACAGGGGCGAGCAGTACTTC
cdr3_aa: CASRPDRGEQYF
d_call: TRBD1
v_call: TRBV5-1
j_call: TRBJ2-7
cdr3_length: 12
clone_size: NA

cdr3_nt: TGCGCCAGCAGCCCGGGGCTTTATGGAGATACGCAGTATTTT
cdr3_aa: CASSPGLYGDTQYF
d_call: NA
v_call: TRBV5-1
j_call: TRBJ2-3
cdr3_length: 14
clone_size: few

cdr3_nt: TGTGCCAGCAGCCACCGGACTCCCCGGACCGAGCAGTACTTC
cdr3_aa: CASSHRTPRTEQYF
d_call: NA
v_call: TRBV7-8
j_call: TRBJ2-7
cdr3_length: 14
clone_size: few

cdr3_nt: TGTGCCATCAGTGATCTTGGGAGGGGGAATCAGCCCCAGCATTTT
cdr3_aa: CAISDLGRGNQPQHF
d_call: NA
v_call: TRBV10-3
j_call: TRBJ1-5
cdr3_length: 15
clone_size: few

cdr3_nt: TGCAGTGCTAACGGGGAAATCAATCAGCCCCAGCATTTT
cdr3_aa: CSANGEINQPQHF
d_call: NA
v_call: TRBV20-1
j_call: TRBJ1-5
cdr3_length: 13
clone_size: NA

cdr3_nt: TGTGCCAGCAGGCCGACCCCCGGTGAGCAGTTCTTC
cdr3_aa: CASRPTPGEQFF
d_call: NA
v_call: TRBV28
j_call: TRBJ2-1
cdr3_length: 12
clone_size: NA

cdr3_nt: TGTGCCAGCAGTCCCCCGGCAGGCGAGGGGACCCAGTACTTC
cdr3_aa: CASSPPAGEGTQYF
d_call: NA
v_call: TRBV12-3/TRBV12-4
j_call: TRBJ2-5
cdr3_length: 14
clone_size: NA

cdr3_nt: TGTGCCAGCAATCATAGGGGTACTACCTACAATGAGCAGTTCTTC
cdr3_aa: CASNHRGTTYNEQFF
d_call: NA
v_call: TRBV27
j_call: TRBJ2-1
cdr3_length: 15
clone_size: many

cdr3_nt: TGCAGCGCAGAGACAGGGGGCTACACCTTC
cdr3_aa: CSAETGGYTF
d_call: TRBD1
v_call: TRBV29-1
j_call: TRBJ1-2
cdr3_length: 10
clone_size: NA

cdr3_nt: TGTGCCAGCAGCCAAGATAAGCGGCTAGCCAAAAACATTCAGTACTTC
cdr3_aa: CASSQDKRLAKNIQYF
d_call: NA
v_call: TRBV3-1
j_call: TRBJ2-4
cdr3_length: 16
clone_size: NA

cdr3_nt: TGTGCCAGCAGCTTACATGGGACAGGGGCGAACAATGAGCAGTTCTTC
cdr3_aa: CASSLHGTGANNEQFF
d_call: TRBD1
v_call: TRBV11-3
j_call: TRBJ2-1
cdr3_length: 16
clone_size: NA

cdr3_nt: TGTGCCACCAGTGATCCTGGACTAGCGGGAGGTTTCTACAATGAGCAGTTCTTC
cdr3_aa: CATSDPGLAGGFYNEQFF
d_call: TRBD2
v_call: TRBV24-1
j_call: TRBJ2-1
cdr3_length: 18
clone_size: many

cdr3_nt: TGTGCCAGCAGCAAGGGATCACTACTAGGCGGAACCACCGGGGAGCTGTTTTTT
cdr3_aa: CASSKGSLLGGTTGELFF
d_call: NA
v_call: TRBV7-8
j_call: TRBJ2-2
cdr3_length: 18
clone_size: NA

cdr3_nt: TGTGCCAGCAGTTACTCTTGGGGCGGGGACTATAGCAATCAGCCCCAGCATTTT
cdr3_aa: CASSYSWGGDYSNQPQHF
d_call: NA
v_call: TRBV6-5
j_call: TRBJ1-5
cdr3_length: 18
clone_size: NA

cdr3_nt: TGTGCCAGCAGCCTCCGGACTACGAACAATGAGCAGTTCTTC
cdr3_aa: CASSLRTTNNEQFF
d_call: NA
v_call: TRBV7-2
j_call: TRBJ2-1
cdr3_length: 14
clone_size: NA

cdr3_nt: TGTGCCAGCAGATCGGGAAGTGCAGATACGCAGTATTTT
cdr3_aa: CASRSGSADTQYF
d_call: NA
v_call: TRBV7-9
j_call: TRBJ2-3
cdr3_length: 13
clone_size: NA

cdr3_nt: TGTGCCAGCAGGGGAATAAACAGGAGGCTGGATCAGCCCCAGCATTTT
cdr3_aa: CASRGINRRLDQPQHF
d_call: NA
v_call: TRBV6-1
j_call: TRBJ1-5
cdr3_length: 16
clone_size: few

cdr3_nt: TGTGCCAGCAGCCAAGTAACAGGCCACCAAGAGACCCAGTACTTC
cdr3_aa: CASSQVTGHQETQYF
d_call: NA
v_call: TRBV14
j_call: TRBJ2-5
cdr3_length: 15
clone_size: many

cdr3_nt: TGTGCCGCCGGGACAGGGAACACTGAAGCTTTCTTT
cdr3_aa: CAAGTGNTEAFF
d_call: TRBD1
v_call: TRBV12-3/TRBV12-4
j_call: TRBJ1-1
cdr3_length: 12
clone_size: few

cdr3_nt: TGTGCCAGCAGTTTTTTGGGCTCCTACAATGAGCAGTTCTTC
cdr3_aa: CASSFLGSYNEQFF
d_call: NA
v_call: TRBV27
j_call: TRBJ2-1
cdr3_length: 14
clone_size: NA

cdr3_nt: TGTGCCAGCAGCCGAGACAGGGCTGGAAACACCATATATTTT
cdr3_aa: CASSRDRAGNTIYF
d_call: TRBD1
v_call: TRBV7-9
j_call: TRBJ1-3
cdr3_length: 14
clone_size: NA